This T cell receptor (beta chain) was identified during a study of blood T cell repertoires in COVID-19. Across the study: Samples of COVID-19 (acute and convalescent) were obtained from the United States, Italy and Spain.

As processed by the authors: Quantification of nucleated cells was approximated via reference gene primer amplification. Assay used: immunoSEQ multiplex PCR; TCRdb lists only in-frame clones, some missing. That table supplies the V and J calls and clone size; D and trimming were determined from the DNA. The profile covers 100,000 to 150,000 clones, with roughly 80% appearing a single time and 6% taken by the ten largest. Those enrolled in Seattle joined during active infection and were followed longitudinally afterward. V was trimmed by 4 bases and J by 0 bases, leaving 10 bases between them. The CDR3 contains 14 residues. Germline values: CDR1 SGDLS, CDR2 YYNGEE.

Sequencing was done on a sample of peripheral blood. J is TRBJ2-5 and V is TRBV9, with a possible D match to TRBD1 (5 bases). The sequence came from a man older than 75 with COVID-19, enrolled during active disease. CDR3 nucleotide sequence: TGTGCCAGCAGCCCCGGACACTACCAAGAGACCCAGTACTTC. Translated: CASSPGHYQETQYF.